This paragraph reports one TCR beta chain. The assay was immunoSEQ multiplex PCR, and TCRdb's table has in-frame clones only and misses some. The table has about 98,000 clones, 80% to 90% seen once. Germline CDR1 and CDR2: MDHEN and SYDVKM. This CDR3 is 14 amino acids long. The ends were cut back, 8 bases at V and 4 bases at J, with 15 bases in the middle. This sample was included in a study of preoperative IRX-2 immunotherapy in early breast cancer. Treatment noted: preoperative locoregional IRX-2 cytokine immunotherapy. This phase Ib study tested locoregional IRX-2 cytokine immunotherapy given before surgery.

The origin of this receptor is a human donor with breast cancer. This rearrangement joins TRBV28 to TRBJ2-1; D gene unclear. This specimen was tumor tissue, taken after IRX-2 immunotherapy. CDR3 protein: CASSGASPYNEQFF. Written as DNA, the CDR3 is TGTGCCAGCTCCGGTGCCAGCCCTTACAATGAGCAGTTCTTC.